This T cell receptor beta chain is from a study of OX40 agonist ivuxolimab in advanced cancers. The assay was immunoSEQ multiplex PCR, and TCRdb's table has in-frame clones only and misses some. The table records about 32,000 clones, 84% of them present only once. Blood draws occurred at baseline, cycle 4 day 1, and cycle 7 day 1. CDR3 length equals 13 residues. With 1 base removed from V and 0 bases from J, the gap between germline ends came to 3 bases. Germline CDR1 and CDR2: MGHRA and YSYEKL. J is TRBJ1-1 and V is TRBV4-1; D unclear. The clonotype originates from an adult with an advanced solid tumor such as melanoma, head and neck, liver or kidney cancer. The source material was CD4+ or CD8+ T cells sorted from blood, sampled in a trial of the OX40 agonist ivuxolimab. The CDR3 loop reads CASSQGMNTEAFF. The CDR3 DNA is TGCGCCAGCAGCCAAGGCATGAACACTGAAGCTTTCTTT.